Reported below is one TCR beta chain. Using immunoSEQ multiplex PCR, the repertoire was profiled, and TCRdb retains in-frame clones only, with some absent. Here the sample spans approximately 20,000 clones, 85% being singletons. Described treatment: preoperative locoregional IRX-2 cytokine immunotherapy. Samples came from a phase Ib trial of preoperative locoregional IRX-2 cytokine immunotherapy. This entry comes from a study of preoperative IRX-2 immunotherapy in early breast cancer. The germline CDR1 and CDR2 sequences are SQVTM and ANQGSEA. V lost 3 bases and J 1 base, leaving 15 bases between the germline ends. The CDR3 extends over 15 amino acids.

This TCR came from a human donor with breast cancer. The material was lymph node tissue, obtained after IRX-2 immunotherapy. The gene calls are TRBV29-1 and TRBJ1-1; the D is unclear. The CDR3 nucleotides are TGCAGCGTTGATCCCGGAAGGGTGAGGAACACTGAAGCTTTCTTT. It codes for CSVDPGRVRNTEAFF.